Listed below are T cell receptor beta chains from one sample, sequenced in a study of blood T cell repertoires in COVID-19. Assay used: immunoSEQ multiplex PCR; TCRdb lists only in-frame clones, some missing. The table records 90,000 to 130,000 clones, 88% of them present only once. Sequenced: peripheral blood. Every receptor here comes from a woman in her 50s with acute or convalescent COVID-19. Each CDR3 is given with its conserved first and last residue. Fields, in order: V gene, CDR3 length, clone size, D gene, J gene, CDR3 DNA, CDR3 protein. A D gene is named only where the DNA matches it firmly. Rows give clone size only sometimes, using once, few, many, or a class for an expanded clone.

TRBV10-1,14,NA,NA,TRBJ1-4,TGCGCCAGCAGTCGCCAGGGCGAAAATGAAAAACTGTTTTTT,CASSRQGENEKLFF
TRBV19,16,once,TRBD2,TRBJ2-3,TGTGCCAGTAGTATTGCCCTAGCGGGGAGCACAGATACGCAGTATTTT,CASSIALAGSTDTQYF
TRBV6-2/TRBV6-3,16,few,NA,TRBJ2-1,TGTGCCAGCAGTTACTCCCCCAGTTGGGGCCTGGATGAGCAGTTCTTC,CASSYSPSWGLDEQFF
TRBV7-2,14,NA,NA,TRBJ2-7,TGTGCCAGCAGCTCGTTCCGTGGCGGTGACGAGCAGTACTTC,CASSSFRGGDEQYF
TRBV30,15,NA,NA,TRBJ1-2,TGTGCCTGGAGCCTCGGACAGTATTTGACTTATGGCTACACCTTC,CAWSLGQYLTYGYTF
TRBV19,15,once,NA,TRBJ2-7,TGTGCCAGTAGTATTCGGACGGACTATACCTACGAGCAGTACTTC,CASSIRTDYTYEQYF
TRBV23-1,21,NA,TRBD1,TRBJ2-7,TGCGCCAGCAGTCAATCGTCCCCAGGGGGCATCTACAGGGTCGGGGTTTACGAGCAGTACTTC,CASSQSSPGGIYRVGVYEQYF
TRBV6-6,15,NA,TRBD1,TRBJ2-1,TGTGCCAGCAGGCCGGGACAGGGGTCCCACAATGAGCAGTTCTTC,CASRPGQGSHNEQFF
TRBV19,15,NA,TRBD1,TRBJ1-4,TGTGCCAGTAGTATGACTGGGACAGTTAATGAAAAACTGTTTTTT,CASSMTGTVNEKLFF
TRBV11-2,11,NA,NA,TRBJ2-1,TGTGCCAGCAGCTTCCACCGGGAGCAGTTCTTC,CASSFHREQFF
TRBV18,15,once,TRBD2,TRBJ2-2,TGTGCCAGCTCACCCAGACTAGCGGGCCCCGGGGAGCTGTTTTTT,CASSPRLAGPGELFF
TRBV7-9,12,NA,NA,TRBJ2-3,TGTGCCAGCAGCTTGATAGCAGATACGCAGTATTTT,CASSLIADTQYF
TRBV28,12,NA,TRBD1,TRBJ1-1,TGTGCCAGCATCCAGGGGGGCACTGAAGCTTTCTTT,CASIQGGTEAFF
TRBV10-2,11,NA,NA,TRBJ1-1,TGCGCCAGCAGATGGAGGACTGAAGCTTTCTTT,CASRWRTEAFF
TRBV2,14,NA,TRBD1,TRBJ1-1,TGTGCCAGCAGTGCCAAGGGACAGGAAAAAGAGGCTTTCTTT,CASSAKGQEKEAFF
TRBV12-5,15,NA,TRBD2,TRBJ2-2,TGTGCTAGTGGTACGGGACTAGCGGGAGGTGGTGAGCTGTTTTTT,CASGTGLAGGGELFF
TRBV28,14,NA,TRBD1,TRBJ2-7,TGTGCCAGCTTTAGACAGGGGGGCTCCTACGAGCAGTACTTC,CASFRQGGSYEQYF
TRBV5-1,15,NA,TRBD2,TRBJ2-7,TGCGCCAGCAGCTTAGGGACTAGCGGGAGGGCCGAGCAGTACTTC,CASSLGTSGRAEQYF
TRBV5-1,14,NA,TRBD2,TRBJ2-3,TGCGCCACCCAGACTAGCGGTAGCACAGATACGCAGTATTTT,CATQTSGSTDTQYF
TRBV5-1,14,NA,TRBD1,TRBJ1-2,TGCGCCAGCAGCTTGGGGGACAGTAACTATGGCTACACCTTC,CASSLGDSNYGYTF
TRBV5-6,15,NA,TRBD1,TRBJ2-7,TGTGCCAGCAGCTTGATGGGACAGCTAACCTACGAGCAGTACTTC,CASSLMGQLTYEQYF
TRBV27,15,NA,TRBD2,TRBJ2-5,TGTGCCAGCAGTCGGACTAGCGGGAGGCCCGGGACCCAGTACTTC,CASSRTSGRPGTQYF
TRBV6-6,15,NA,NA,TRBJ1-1,TGTGCCAGCAGTTCCCAAACAGGGAAAAACACTGAAGCTTTCTTT,CASSSQTGKNTEAFF
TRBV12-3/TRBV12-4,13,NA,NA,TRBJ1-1,TGTGCCAGCAGTTTAGGAGGGAACACTGAAGCTTTCTTT,CASSLGGNTEAFF
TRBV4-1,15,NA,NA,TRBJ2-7,TGCGCCAGCAGCCAATCCTTTAAACAGGGATACGAGCAGTACTTC,CASSQSFKQGYEQYF
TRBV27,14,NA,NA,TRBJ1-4,TGTGCCAGCAGGTTCAGTGCAACTAATGAAAAACTGTTTTTT,CASRFSATNEKLFF
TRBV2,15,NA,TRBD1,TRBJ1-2,TGTGCCAGCAGTTGGGGACAGGGTCCTTTAGGTGGCTACACCTTC,CASSWGQGPLGGYTF
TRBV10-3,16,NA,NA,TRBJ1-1,TGTGCCATCAGTGAGCAGGGCAACCGGGGGTTCACTGAAGCTTTCTTT,CAISEQGNRGFTEAFF
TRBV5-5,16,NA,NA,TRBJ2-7,TGTGCCAGCAGCCTAGGCGGGTTGCGAAGGGCCCACGAGCAGTACTTC,CASSLGGLRRAHEQYF
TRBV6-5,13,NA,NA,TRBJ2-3,TGTGCCAGCAGTTCGAGGGGGGGTGATACGCAGTATTTT,CASSSRGGDTQYF
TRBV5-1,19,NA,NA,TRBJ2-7,TGCGCCAGCAGCGACAGGGTCCTAAGGTACGGGAGTTCGTCCTACGAGCAGTACTTC,CASSDRVLRYGSSSYEQYF
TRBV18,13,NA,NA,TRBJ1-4,TGTGCCAGCTCACCAGGCAGGGGCGAAAAACTGTTTTTT,CASSPGRGEKLFF
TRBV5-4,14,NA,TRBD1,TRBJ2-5,TGTGCCAGCAGTTTGGGACAGTACCAAGAGACCCAGTACTTC,CASSLGQYQETQYF
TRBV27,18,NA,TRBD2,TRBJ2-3,TGTGCCAGCAGTCCCCCCAAGCTAGCGGGAGCATGGTCAGATACGCAGTATTTT,CASSPPKLAGAWSDTQYF
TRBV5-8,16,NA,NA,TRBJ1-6,TGTGCCAGCAGCTTGAGACCGACAGCGATTAATTCACCCCTCCACTTT,CASSLRPTAINSPLHF
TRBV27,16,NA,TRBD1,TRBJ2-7,TGTGCCAGCAGTTTGTGGGGACAGGGAGTCCTCTACGAGCAGTACTTC,CASSLWGQGVLYEQYF
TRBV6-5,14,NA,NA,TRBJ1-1,TGTGCCAGCAGCGTTGATGGGGCGAACACTGAAGCTTTCTTT,CASSVDGANTEAFF
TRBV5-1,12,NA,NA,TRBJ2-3,TGCGCCAGCAGCCGACAGACAGATACGCAGTATTTT,CASSRQTDTQYF
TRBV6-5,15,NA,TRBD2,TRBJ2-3,TGTGCCAGCACTGCACTAGCGGGAGGATCAGATACGCAGTATTTT,CASTALAGGSDTQYF
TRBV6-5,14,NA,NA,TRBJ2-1,TGTGCCAGCATCCACTCGAGCTCCTACAATGAGCAGTTCTTC,CASIHSSSYNEQFF
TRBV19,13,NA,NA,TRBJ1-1,TGTGCCAGTAGTATATCCGTGAACACTGAAGCTTTCTTT,CASSISVNTEAFF
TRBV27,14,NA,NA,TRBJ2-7,TGTGCCAGCAAGAGACAAAGGAACGGCTACGAGCAGTACTTC,CASKRQRNGYEQYF
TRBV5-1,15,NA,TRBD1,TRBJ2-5,TGCGCCAGCAGCTTGGGGGGTACAGGGGGAGAGACCCAGTACTTC,CASSLGGTGGETQYF
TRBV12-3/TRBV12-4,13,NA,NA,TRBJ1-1,TGTGCCAGCAGTTTCCCCCCGGACAGAAAAGCTTTCTTT,CASSFPPDRKAFF
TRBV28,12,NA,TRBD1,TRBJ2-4,TGTGCCAGCGGGGACAGGGGTTACATTCAGTACTTC,CASGDRGYIQYF
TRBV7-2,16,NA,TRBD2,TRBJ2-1,TGTGCCAGCAGCTCTCATAGCGGGATGGGTTACAATGAGCAGTTCTTC,CASSSHSGMGYNEQFF
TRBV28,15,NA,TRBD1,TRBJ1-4,TGTGCCAGCAGTCCCGCCGGGACAGGAGGGGAAAAACTGTTTTTT,CASSPAGTGGEKLFF
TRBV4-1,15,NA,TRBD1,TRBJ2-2,TGCGCCAGCAGCCAGGACAGGACGAACACCGGGGAGCTGTTTTTT,CASSQDRTNTGELFF
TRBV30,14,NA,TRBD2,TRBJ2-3,TGTGCCTGGACGCTGGCGGGAGGTTCAAATACGCAGTATTTT,CAWTLAGGSNTQYF
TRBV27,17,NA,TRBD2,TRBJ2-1,TGTGCCAGCAGTTTATCGGGGACTAGCGGGAGGGTAAATGAGCAGTTCTTC,CASSLSGTSGRVNEQFF
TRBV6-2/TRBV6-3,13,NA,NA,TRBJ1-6,TGTGCCAGCAGCCTAATAAATAATTCACCCCTCCACTTT,CASSLINNSPLHF
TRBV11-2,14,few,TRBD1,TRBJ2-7,TGTGCCAGCAAGGGACAGTCCGTCAACTACGAGCAGTACTTC,CASKGQSVNYEQYF
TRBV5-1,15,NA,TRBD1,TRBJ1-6,TGCGCCAGCAGCTTCGAGAGCAGGGGGATTTCACCCCTCCACTTT,CASSFESRGISPLHF